This T cell receptor (beta chain) was identified in a study of control samples from healthy donors and cancer patients (dated by TCRdb to 2020 to 2022). CDR3 length: 15 amino acids, cysteine to phenylalanine. The kept DNA is CDR3 alone, 45 bases in frame from the first base. CDR1 ENHRY and CDR2 SYGVKD are derived from the germline V gene. V loses 4 bases at its end and J loses 10 bases; junction bases beyond the gene matches: 7. As regards this clone: Its target antigen remains unknown. Per-base qualities were not stored, and no clone one base away is much larger.

Library generation was performed with the immunoSEQ multiplex PCR assay. Here the immuneACCESS table is served through TCRdb, limited to in-frame sequences with V and J called. Missing clones are a known gap in these copies; in checked studies unresolved V genes cover under half, and the rest lacks a known reason. The sample table lists over 100,000 clones, about 91% of them with a count of one. The top ten hold about 3.2% of the sample. The sample consisted of blood. The TCR was taken from a man between 40 and 49 years old in good health. The sequence joins TRBV10-3 to TRBJ2-1; 13 central bases correspond to TRBD2. The DNA reads TGTGCCATCAGTGGAACTAGCGGGGGGGCCGGCGAGCAGTTCTTC. It translates as CAISGTSGGAGEQFF.